This T cell receptor beta chain was sequenced during a study of long-term antiretroviral therapy in people with HIV. Germline lookup yields CDR1 MNHNS and CDR2 SASEGT. The CDR3 totals 14 residues. Unmatched junction bases numbered 2, after V lost 4 bases and J lost 1 base. Samples were assayed with immunoSEQ v3.0 at survey level. Sequenced by immunoSEQ multiplex PCR; TCRdb stores in-frame clones only, minus some. This table has about 27,000 clones, roughly 80% appearing once. This rearrangement joins TRBV6-1 to TRBJ2-5, with TRBD2 identical over 8 bases. Sequencing used unsorted PBMCs, obtained 3 years after starting antiretroviral therapy. The sequence was obtained from a man in his forties with HIV. In nucleotides, the CDR3 is TGTGCCAGCAGTGGGGGACTAGTCCAAGAGACCCAGTACTTC. This codes for CASSGGLVQETQYF.